The subject of this entry is one T cell receptor (beta chain). Its antigen is not known. The data belong to a study of CD8 T cells in ankylosing spondylitis. General study results and limits: Within ankylosing spondylitis blood, a TCR beta motif made up of several highly homologous variants appeared to be characteristic. Researchers reportedly found disease-linked clones significantly enriched in matched ankylosing spondylitis synovial fluid. Peripheral blood samples showed relatively rare disease-linked clones, and these clones were CD8+.

TCRdb re-analysed the 5' RACE reads in MiXCR, keeping a single row per CDR3 protein. The sample has around 430,000 distinct CDR3 sequences, 15% to 20% seen once. The CDR3 runs 17 residues. With 3 bases clipped from V and 2 bases from J, the junction kept 12 bases outside the gene matches. Germline lookup yields CDR1 DFQATT and CDR2 SNEGSKA (reference sequence). This chain uses TRBV20-1 with TRBJ2-3; 9 bases are shared with TRBD2. The TCR sequence derives from a male donor with ankylosing spondylitis. The source material was blood, either unsorted or a sorted T cell fraction (not recorded which). In DNA, the CDR3 is TGCAGTGCTAGCGCCCAGCGGGGGGCCCTCAACACAGATACGCAGTATTTT. It specifies CSASAQRGALNTDTQYF.